The present TCR beta chain was sequenced within a study of T cell repertoires in cytomegalovirus infection. Study details: A matching HLA type, together with CMV infection, was signaled by public TCR beta signatures.

TCRdb recomputed calls from the reads with MiXCR, one row per CDR3 protein. The data contain about 830,000 distinct CDR3 sequences, about 31% of them singletons. This clonotype came up many times. Its antigen is unknown. Germline V gives CDR1 SGHVS, CDR2 FNYEAQ. The CDR3 runs 15 residues. Trimming removed 3 bases at V and 4 bases at J, with 14 bases between. General study points: What dominated the ex vivo response were HLA-C-restricted CMV-specific TCR beta clonotypes.

This chain connects TRBV7-6 to TRBJ2-3, with D perhaps given as TRBD1 or TRBD2 (5 bases each). The sequencing here drew on cultured CD8+ T cells from PBMCs, taken from culture after CMV antigen stimulation. The receptor's source is a human donor in good health (CMV status not recorded). Some clones in this sample may be carry-over from other donors' samples. CDR3 sequence (DNA): TGTGCCAGCAGCTTGTCGGGGCCCGGCGCAGATACGCAGTATTTT. It yields the protein CASSLSGPGADTQYF.